This entry concerns a single T cell receptor beta chain. Participants came from about 23 US areas, aged about 18 to 89 years. In the original workflow: By means of reference gene primer amplification, nucleated cell counts were estimated. Measured with immunoSEQ multiplex PCR; TCRdb has only the in-frame clones, and not every one. V and J calls and clone size follow that table, whereas D and trimming were derived from the DNA. The sample includes some 140,000 clones, about 86% of them seen just once. This entry comes from a study of blood T cell repertoires in COVID-19. The germline gives CDR1 LGHNT, CDR2 FRNRAP. Trimming removed 6 bases from V and 6 bases from J, with 11 bases in between. CDR3 length: 12 amino acids.

The chain combines TRBV12-5 with TRBJ1-1; D gene uncertain. Sequenced material: PBMCs or T cells enriched from blood (not recorded which). This sequence was found in a man between 50 and 59 years old who had recovered from COVID-19. CDR3 nucleotide sequence: TGTGCTAGTGGCATAGTATATCCTGAAGCTTTCTTT. Its protein is CASGIVYPEAFF.